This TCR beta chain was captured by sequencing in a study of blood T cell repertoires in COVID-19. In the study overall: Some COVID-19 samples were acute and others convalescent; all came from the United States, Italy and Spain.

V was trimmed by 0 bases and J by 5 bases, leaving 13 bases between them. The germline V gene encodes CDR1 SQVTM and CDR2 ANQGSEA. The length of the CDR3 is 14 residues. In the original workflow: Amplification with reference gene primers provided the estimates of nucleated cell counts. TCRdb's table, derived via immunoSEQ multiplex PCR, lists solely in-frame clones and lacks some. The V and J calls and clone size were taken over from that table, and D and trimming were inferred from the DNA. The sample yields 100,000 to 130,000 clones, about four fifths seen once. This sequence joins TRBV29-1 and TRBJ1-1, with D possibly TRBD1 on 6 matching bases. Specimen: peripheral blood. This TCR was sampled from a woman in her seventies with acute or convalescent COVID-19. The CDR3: CSVEDAGAMTEAFF. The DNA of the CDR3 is TGCAGCGTTGAAGATGCGGGGGCGATGACTGAAGCTTTCTTT.